The sample holds a few counts of the clone carrying this T cell receptor (beta chain). The sample comes from a study of blood T cell repertoires in COVID-19. Measured with immunoSEQ multiplex PCR; TCRdb has only the in-frame clones, and not every one. This sample yields roughly 270,000 clones, of which approximately 91% are seen a single time; approximately 8.8% belongs to the top ten. V lost 0 bases to trimming and J lost 1 base, with 14 bases between them. The germline V gene has CDR1 SGDLS and CDR2 YYNGEE. The CDR3 consists of 17 residues. The sequencing input was peripheral blood. The sequence was obtained from a man between 18 and 29 years old with active or convalescent COVID-19. The chain is built from TRBV9 and TRBJ2-1, with D possibly TRBD2 on 5 matching bases. The DNA of the CDR3 is TGTGCCAGCAGCGTAGCTCGAGTAGAGGGTTCCTACAATGAGCAGTTCTTC. Encoded protein: CASSVARVEGSYNEQFF.